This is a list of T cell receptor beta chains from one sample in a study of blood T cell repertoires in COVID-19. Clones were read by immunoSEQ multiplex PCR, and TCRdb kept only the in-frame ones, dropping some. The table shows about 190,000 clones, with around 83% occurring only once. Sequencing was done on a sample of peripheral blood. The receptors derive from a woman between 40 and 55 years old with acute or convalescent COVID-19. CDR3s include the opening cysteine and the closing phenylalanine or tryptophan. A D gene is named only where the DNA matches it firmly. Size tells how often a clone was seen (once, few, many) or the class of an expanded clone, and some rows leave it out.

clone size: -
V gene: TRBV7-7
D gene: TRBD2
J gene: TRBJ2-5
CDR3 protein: CASSRRTSGQETQYF
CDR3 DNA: TGTGCTAGCAGCCGTAGGACTAGCGGCCAAGAGACCCAGTACTTC

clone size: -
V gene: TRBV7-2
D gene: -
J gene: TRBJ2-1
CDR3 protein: CASSQNNEQFF
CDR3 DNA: TGTGCCAGTTCCCAGAACAATGAGCAGTTCTTC

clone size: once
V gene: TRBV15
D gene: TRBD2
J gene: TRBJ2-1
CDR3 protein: CATSRTGLAGEQFF
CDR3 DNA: TGTGCCACCAGCAGGACCGGACTAGCCGGTGAGCAGTTCTTC

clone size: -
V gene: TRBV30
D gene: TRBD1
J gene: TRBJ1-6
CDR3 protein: CAWTSAWAGGVGNSPLHF
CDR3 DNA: TGTGCCTGGACCTCAGCCTGGGCAGGGGGCGTTGGAAATTCACCCCTCCACTTT

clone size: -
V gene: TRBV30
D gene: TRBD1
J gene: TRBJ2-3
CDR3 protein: CASRNGTGGNTDTQYF
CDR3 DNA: TGTGCCTCACGGAACGGGACAGGGGGAAACACAGATACGCAGTATTTT

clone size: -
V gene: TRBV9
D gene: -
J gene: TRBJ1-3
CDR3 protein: CASSLTGSSGNTIYF
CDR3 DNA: TGTGCCAGCAGCTTGACCGGGTCGTCCGGAAACACCATATATTTT

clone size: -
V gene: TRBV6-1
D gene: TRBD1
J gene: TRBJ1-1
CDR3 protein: CASSEQDRGKAFF
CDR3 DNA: TGTGCCAGCAGTGAACAGGACAGGGGGAAAGCTTTCTTT

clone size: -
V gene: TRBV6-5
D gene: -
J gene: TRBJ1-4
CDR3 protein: CASSYGPAEKLFF
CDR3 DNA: TGTGCCAGCAGTTACGGGCCAGCCGAAAAACTGTTTTTT

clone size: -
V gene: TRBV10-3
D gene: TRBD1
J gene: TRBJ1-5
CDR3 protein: CATRDSSQPQHF
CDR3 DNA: TGTGCCACCCGGGACAGCTCTCAGCCCCAGCATTTT

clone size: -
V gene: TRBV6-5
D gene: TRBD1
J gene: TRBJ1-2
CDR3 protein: CASSFGQGLYGYTF
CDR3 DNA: TGTGCCAGCAGTTTCGGACAGGGACTTTATGGCTACACCTTC